This T cell receptor beta chain is from a study of blood T cell repertoires in COVID-19. Study overall: Sites in the United States, Italy and Spain provided acute and convalescent COVID-19 samples. Nucleic acid was either cDNA or gDNA, and it came from T cells, B-cell-depleted T cells, or PBMCs.

This clone was seen more than once but under ten times. This CDR3 is also generated by other DNA sequences in the sample. The CDR3 spans 15 residues. Per the germline V gene, CDR1 is SGDLS and CDR2 is YYNGEE. The V end was cut by 0 bases, the J end by 1 base, with 10 bases between. TCRdb's copy holds only in-frame clones and misses some; the assay was immunoSEQ multiplex PCR. The sample carries more than 100,000 clones, about 90% recorded once. Input material: peripheral blood. The V and J genes are TRBV9 and TRBJ1-1; D is unclear. This receptor was identified in a woman aged 70-85 years with acute or convalescent COVID-19. The chain's CDR3 is CASSVGGTANTEAFF. CDR3 coding DNA: TGTGCCAGCAGCGTAGGAGGAACTGCGAACACTGAAGCTTTCTTT.